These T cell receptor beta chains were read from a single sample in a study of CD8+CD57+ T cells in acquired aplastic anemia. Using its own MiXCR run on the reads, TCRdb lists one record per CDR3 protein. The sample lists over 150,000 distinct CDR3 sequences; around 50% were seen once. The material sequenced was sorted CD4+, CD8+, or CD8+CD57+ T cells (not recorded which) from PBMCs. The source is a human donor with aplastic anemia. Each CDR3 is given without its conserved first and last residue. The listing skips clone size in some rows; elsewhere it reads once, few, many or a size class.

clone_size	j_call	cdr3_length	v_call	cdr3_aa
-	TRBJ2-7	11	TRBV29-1	SVRGGWSYEQY
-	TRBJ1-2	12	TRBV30	AWSSTSTFYGYT
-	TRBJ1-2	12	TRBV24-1	ATSAPEGSYGYT
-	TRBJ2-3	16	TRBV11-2	ASSLGPGLAGDTDTQY
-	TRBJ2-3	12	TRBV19	ASSHGQGSDTQY
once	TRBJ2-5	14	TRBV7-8	ASSPTGLAGGETQY
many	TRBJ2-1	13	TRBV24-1	ATSEPGTSQYEQF
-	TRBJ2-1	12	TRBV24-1	ATSGTGGLDEQF
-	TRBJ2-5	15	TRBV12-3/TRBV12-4	ASSALRLAKSQETQY
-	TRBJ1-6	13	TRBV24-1	ATSDSTGSWSPLH
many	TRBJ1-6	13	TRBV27	ASSLTTGTNSPLH
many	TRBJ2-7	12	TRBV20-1	SATPGGAVREQY
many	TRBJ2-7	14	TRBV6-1	ASSSPRRTPSYEQY
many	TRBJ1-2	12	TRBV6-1	ASRTPEGANGYT
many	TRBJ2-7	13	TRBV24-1	ATSDPGTGKYEQY